This TCR beta chain was recovered during a study of T-cell reconstitution after alpha-beta-depleted transplantation in children (dated by TCRdb to 2016 to 2017). Broadly, across the study: T-cell immune reconstitution after TCRalphabeta/CD19-depleted allogeneic hematopoietic cell transplantation in children was quantitatively tracked in the study by means of TCR repertoire profiling.

This clonotype was observed many times. The antigen this receptor binds is unknown. There are no base qualities to consult, and no much larger clone falls within one base. The library was obtained by PCR. Sequencing was carried out with an Illumina HiSeq 2500. TCR libraries were prepared with molecular barcoding, using unique molecular identifiers to normalize TCRbeta repertoire quantification. Using fastp at Q25 and MiXCR, TCRdb reprocessed the public reads and kept productive beta chains. Entries that share a CDR3 protein sequence are merged under the most common genes and DNA. The sample table holds about 610,000 distinct CDR3 sequences, of which 10% to 13% were seen once. The top ten hold about 4.3% of the sample. V is shortened by 5 bases, J by 7 bases, and the region joining them spans 15 bases. The CDR3 covers 14 residues, taking in both the cysteine and the phenylalanine. The kept DNA is CDR3 alone, 42 bases in frame from the first base.

The rearranged chain carries TRBV12-3 or TRBV12-4 and TRBJ1-5; the D gene is perhaps TRBD1, from 6 matching bases. This TCR derives from a human donor who donated a stem cell graft to a child with acute myeloid leukemia. This sample comprised PBMCs from the stem cell graft donor, obtained from the stem cell graft. The nucleotide sequence is given as TGTGCCAGCAGTCATAGGGGGGAAGAACAGCCCCAGCATTTT. It encodes CASSHRGEEQPQHF.